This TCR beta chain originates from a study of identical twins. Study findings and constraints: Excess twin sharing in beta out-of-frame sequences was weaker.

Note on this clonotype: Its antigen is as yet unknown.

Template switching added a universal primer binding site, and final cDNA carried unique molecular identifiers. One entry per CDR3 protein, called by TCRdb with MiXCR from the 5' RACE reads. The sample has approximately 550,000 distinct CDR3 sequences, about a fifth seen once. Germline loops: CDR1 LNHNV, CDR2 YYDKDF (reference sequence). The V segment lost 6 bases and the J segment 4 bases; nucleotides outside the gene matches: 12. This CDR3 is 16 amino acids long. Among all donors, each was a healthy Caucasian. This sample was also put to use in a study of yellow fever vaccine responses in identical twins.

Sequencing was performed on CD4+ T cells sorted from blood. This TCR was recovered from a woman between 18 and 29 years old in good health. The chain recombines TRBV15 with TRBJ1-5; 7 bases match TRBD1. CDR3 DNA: TGTGCCACCAGTGGGGGAAAGACAGGGCTGAATCAGCCCCAGCATTTT. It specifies CATSGGKTGLNQPQHF.